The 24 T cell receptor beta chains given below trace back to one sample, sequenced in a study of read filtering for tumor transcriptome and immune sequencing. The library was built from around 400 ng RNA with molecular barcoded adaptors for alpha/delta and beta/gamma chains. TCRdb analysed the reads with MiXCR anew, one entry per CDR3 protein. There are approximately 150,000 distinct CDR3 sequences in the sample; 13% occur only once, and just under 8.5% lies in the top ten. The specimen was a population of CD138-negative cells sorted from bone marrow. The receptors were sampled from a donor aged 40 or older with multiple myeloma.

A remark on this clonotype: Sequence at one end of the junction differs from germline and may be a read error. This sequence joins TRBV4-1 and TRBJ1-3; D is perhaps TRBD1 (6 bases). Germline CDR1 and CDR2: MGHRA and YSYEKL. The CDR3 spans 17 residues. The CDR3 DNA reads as TGCGCCAGCAGCCAAGATAGGGCGGGGGCGCGTGGAGACACCATATATTTT. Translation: CASSQDRAGARGDTIYF.

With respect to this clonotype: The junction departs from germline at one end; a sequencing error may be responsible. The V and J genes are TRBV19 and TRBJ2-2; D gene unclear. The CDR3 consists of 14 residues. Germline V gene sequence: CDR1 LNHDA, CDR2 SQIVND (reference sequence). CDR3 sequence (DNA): TGTGCCAGCAGTATAGAACAGAACACCGGGGAGCTGTTTTTT. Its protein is CASSIEQNTGELFF.

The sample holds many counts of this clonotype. The CDR3 is CASNPREGRTDTQYF. CDR3 DNA sequence: TGTGCCAGCAACCCCCGAGAGGGACGCACAGATACGCAGTATTTT. The chain recombines TRBV7-9 with TRBJ2-3; D assignment may be TRBD1 or TRBD2 (5 bases each). CDR3 length: 15 residues. V lost 7 bases, J lost 1 base, and 15 bases lay in between. Germline V gene data show CDR1 as SEHNR and CDR2 as FQNEAQ (reference sequence).

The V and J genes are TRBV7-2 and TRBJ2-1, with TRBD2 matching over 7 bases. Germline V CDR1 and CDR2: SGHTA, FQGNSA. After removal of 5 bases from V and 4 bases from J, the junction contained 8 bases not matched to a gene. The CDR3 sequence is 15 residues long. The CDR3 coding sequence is TGTGCCAGCAGCCCGGATAGCGGGCCTTACAATGAGCAGTTCTTC. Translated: CASSPDSGPYNEQFF. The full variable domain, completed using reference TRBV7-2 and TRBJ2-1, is GAGVSQSPSNKVTEKGKDVELRCDPISGHTALYWYRQSLGQGLEFLIYFQGNSAPDKSGLPSDRFSAERTGGSVSTLTIQRTQQEDSAVYLCASSPDSGPYNEQFFGPGTRLTVL.

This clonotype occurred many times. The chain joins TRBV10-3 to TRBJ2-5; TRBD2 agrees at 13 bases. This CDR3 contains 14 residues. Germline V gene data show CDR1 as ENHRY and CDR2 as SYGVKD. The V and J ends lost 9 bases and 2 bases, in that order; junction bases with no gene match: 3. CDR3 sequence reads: CAIGTSGNQETQYF. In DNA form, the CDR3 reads TGTGCCATAGGGACTAGCGGGAATCAAGAGACCCAGTACTTC.

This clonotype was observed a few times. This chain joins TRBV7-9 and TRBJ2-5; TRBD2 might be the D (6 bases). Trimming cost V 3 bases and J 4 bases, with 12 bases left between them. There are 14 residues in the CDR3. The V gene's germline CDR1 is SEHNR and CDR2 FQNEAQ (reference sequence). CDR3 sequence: CASSLGREAETQYF. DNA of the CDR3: TGTGCCAGCAGCTTGGGCAGGGAGGCAGAGACCCAGTACTTC.

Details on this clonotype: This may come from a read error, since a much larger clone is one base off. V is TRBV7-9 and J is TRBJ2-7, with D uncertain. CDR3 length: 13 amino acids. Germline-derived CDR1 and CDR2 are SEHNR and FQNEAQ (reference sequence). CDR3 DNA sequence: TGTGCCAGCAGCTTGGCCCCCTCCTGCGAGCAGTACTTC. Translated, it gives CASSLAPSCEQYF.

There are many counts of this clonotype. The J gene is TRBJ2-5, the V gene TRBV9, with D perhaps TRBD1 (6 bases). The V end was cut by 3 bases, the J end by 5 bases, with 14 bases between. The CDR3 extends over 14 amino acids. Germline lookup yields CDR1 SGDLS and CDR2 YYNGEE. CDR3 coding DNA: TGTGCCAGCAGCGGAAGCATGGGGGCGGAGACCCAGTACTTC. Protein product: CASSGSMGAETQYF. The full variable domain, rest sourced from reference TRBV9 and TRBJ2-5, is DSGVTQTPKHLITATGQRVTLRCSPRSGDLSVYWYQQSLDQGLQFLIQYYNGEERAKGNILERFSAQQFPDLHSELNLSSLELGDSALYFCASSGSMGAETQYFGPGTRLLVL.

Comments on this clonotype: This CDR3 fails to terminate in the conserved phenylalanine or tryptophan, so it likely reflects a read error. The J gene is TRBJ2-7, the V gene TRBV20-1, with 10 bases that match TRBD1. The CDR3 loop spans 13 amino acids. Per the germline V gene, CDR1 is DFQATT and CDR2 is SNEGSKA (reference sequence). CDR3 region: CSARGTGVYEQYL. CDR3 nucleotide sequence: TGCAGCGCAAGGGGGACAGGGGTCTACGAGCAGTACCTC.

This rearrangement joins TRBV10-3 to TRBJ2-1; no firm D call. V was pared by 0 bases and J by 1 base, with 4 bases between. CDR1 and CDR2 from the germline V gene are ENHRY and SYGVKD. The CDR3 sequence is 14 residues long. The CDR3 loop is CAISESASYNEQFF. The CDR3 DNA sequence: TGTGCCATCAGTGAGTCGGCATCCTACAATGAGCAGTTCTTC.

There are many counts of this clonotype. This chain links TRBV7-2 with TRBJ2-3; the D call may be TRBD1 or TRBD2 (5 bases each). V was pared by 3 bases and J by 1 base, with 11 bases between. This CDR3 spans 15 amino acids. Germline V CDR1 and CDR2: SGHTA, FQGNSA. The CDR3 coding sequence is TGTGCCAGCAGCTTCGGGACGCCACGCACAGATACGCAGTATTTT. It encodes CASSFGTPRTDTQYF.

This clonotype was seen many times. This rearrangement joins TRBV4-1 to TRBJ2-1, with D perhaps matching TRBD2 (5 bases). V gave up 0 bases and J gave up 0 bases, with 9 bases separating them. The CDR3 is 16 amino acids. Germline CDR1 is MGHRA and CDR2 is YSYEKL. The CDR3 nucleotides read TGCGCCAGCAGCCAAGAGGGCGGGTCCTCCTACAATGAGCAGTTCTTC. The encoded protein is CASSQEGGSSYNEQFF.

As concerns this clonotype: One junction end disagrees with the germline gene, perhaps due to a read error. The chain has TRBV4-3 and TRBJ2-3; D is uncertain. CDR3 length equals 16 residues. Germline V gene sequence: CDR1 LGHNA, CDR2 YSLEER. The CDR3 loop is CASSQDRAPGEDTLYF. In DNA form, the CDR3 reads TGCGCCAGCAGCCAAGATCGGGCACCGGGCGAAGATACGCTGTATTTT.

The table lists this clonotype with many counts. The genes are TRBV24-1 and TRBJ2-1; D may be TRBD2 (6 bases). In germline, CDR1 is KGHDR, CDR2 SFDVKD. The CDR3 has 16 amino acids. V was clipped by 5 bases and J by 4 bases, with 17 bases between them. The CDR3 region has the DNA TGTGCCACCAGTGTCGACGGGACTTGGAGTTACAATGAGCAGTTCTTC. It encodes CATSVDGTWSYNEQFF.

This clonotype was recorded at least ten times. In DNA, the CDR3 is TGTGCCAGCAGTTCCCTGGGTGAGCAGTTCTTC. Translating gives CASSSLGEQFF. The chain recombines TRBV6-6 with TRBJ2-1; no clear D. Trimming shortened V by 4 bases and J by 9 bases, and 7 bases separated the two germline ends. The CDR3 is made up of 11 amino acids. CDR1 is MNHNY, CDR2 SVGAGI, per germline (reference sequence).

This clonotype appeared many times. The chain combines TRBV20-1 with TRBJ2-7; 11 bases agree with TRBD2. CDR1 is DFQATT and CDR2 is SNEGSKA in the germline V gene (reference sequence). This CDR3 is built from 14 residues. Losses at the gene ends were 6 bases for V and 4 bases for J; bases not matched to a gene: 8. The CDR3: CSASGASGRYEQYF. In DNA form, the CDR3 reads TGCAGTGCCTCCGGGGCTAGCGGGAGGTACGAGCAGTACTTC.

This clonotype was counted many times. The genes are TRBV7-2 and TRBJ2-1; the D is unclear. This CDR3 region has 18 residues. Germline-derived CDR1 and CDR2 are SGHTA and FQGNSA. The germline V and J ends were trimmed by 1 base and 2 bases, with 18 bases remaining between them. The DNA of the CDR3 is TGTGCCAGCAGCTTAGTGCCATCCGGGTCCCCCCCCTACAATGAGCAGTTCTTC. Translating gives CASSLVPSGSPPYNEQFF.

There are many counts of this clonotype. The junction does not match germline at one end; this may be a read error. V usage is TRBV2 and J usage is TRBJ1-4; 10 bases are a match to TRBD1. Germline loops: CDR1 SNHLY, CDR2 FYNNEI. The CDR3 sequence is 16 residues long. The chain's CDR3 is CASRKGQGNSSEKRFF. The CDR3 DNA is TGTGCCAGCAGGAAGGGACAGGGGAATTCTAGTGAAAAACGGTTTTTT.

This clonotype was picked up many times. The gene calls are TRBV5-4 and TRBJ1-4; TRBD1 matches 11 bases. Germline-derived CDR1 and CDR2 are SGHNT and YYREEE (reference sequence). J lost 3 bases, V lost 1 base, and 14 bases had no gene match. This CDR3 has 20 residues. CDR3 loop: CASSLLPSAGQGAANEKLFF. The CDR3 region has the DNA TGTGCCAGCAGCTTGCTTCCGAGTGCTGGACAGGGGGCGGCTAATGAAAAACTGTTTTTT. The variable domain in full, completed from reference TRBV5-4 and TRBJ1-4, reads ETGVTQSPTHLIKTRGQQVTLRCSSQSGHNTVSWYQQALGQGPQFIFQYYREEENGRGNFPPRFSGLQFPNYSSELNVNALELDDSALYLCASSLLPSAGQGAANEKLFFGSGTQLSVL.

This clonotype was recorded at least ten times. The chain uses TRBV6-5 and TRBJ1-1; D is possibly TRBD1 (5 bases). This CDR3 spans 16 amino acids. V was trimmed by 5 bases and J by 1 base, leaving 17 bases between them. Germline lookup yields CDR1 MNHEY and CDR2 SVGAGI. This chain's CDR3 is CASSPLAGTGNTEAFF. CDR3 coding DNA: TGTGCCAGCAGTCCTCTTGCAGGGACGGGGAACACTGAAGCTTTCTTT.

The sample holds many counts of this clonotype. CDR3 region: CASSQGLAEFGEQFF. CDR3 in DNA: TGTGCCAGCAGCCAAGGGCTAGCGGAGTTCGGTGAGCAGTTCTTC. The gene calls are TRBV3-1 and TRBJ2-1; 7 bases are shared with TRBD2. Trimming removed 1 base from V and 9 bases from J; junction bases left unmatched: 9. Germline V lookup: CDR1 LGHDT, CDR2 YNNKEL (reference sequence). The CDR3 runs to 15 residues.

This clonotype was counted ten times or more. CDR3 nucleotides: TGTGCCAGTAGAAGGGACAGCTACTATGGCTACACCTTC. Its protein product is CASRRDSYYGYTF. The rearrangement links TRBV19 to TRBJ1-2; 7 positions match TRBD1. Germline loops: CDR1 LNHDA, CDR2 SQIVND (reference sequence). This CDR3 comprises 13 residues. Unmatched junction bases numbered 4, after V lost 6 bases and J lost 3 bases.

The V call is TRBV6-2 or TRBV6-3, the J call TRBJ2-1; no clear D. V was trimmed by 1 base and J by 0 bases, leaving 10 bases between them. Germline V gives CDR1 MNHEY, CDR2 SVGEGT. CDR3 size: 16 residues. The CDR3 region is CASSYWSPSSYNEQFF. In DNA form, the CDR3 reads TGTGCCAGCAGTTACTGGTCCCCGAGCTCCTACAATGAGCAGTTCTTC.

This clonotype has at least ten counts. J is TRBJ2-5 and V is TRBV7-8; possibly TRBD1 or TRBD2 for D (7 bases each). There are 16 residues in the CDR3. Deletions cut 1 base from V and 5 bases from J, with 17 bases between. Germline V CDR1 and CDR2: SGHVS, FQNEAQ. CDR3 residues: CASSLVGGDSGETQYF. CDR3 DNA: TGTGCCAGCAGCTTAGTAGGGGGGGACAGCGGCGAGACCCAGTACTTC.